This T cell receptor (beta chain) was sequenced in a study of cytomegalovirus exposure and HLA in healthy donors. The PCR had 60 Vbeta and 13 Jbeta primers. The assay was immunoSEQ multiplex PCR, and TCRdb's table has in-frame clones only and misses some. Counted here are approximately 61,000 clones, under 85% occurring once; the ten biggest clones make up around 54%. The CDR3 spans 12 residues. The germline CDR1 and CDR2 sequences are SGHKS and YYEKEE (reference sequence). With 2 bases removed from V and 2 bases from J, the gap between germline ends came to 3 bases. The table lists this clone with a count of one.

The receptor's source is a man in his fifties in good health and CMV-seropositive. Source material: PBMCs. This chain uses TRBV5-5 with TRBJ2-3; D unclear. CDR3 in amino acids: CASSFHTDTQYF. CDR3 sequence (DNA): TGTGCCAGCAGCTTCCACACAGATACGCAGTATTTT.